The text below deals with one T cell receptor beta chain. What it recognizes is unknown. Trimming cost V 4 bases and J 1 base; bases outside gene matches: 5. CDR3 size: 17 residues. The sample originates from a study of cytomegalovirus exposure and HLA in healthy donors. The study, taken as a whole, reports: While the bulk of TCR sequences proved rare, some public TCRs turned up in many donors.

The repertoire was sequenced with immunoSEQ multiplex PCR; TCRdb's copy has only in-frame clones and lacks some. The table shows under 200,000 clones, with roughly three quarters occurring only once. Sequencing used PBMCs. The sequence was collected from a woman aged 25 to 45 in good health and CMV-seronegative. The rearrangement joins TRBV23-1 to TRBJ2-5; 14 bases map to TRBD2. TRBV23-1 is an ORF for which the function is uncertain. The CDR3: CASSLRTSGGLQETQYF. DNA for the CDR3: TGCGCCAGCAGTCTAAGGACTAGCGGGGGGCTCCAAGAGACCCAGTACTTC.